Here is one TCR beta chain with its context. Germline V gene lookup returns CDR1 SSHAT and CDR2 FNYEAQ (reference sequence). The CDR3 runs 15 residues. Trimming cost V 3 bases and J 4 bases; bases outside gene matches: 5. These data belong to a study of blood T cell repertoires in COVID-19. Study information: Nucleic acid was either cDNA or gDNA, and it came from T cells, B-cell-depleted T cells, or PBMCs.

Authors' methods: Amplifying reference gene primers gave estimates of nucleated cell counts. Repertoires were generated with immunoSEQ multiplex PCR, while TCRdb's copy carries only in-frame clones and drops some. V and J calls plus clone size are reproduced from that table; the DNA served to infer D and trimming. The sample has approximately 100,000 clones; less than 90% are singletons. The chain carries TRBV7-7 and TRBJ2-1; 8 bases are shared with TRBD1. The sample taken for sequencing was peripheral blood. This TCR derives from a human donor in a cohort sampled during active COVID-19. The DNA for the CDR3 is TGTGCCAGCAGCTTGGGACAGGAGAGTTACAATGAGCAGTTCTTC. Translated: CASSLGQESYNEQFF.